This passage covers 25 T cell receptor beta chains from one sample sequenced in a study of early T cells in non-severe SARS-CoV-2 infection. TCRdb independently ran MiXCR on the 5' RACE reads; one entry per CDR3 protein. The sample has approximately 50,000 distinct CDR3 sequences; over 7% are singletons. Sequencing used whole blood. The source of these receptors is an adult who was a healthcare worker with PCR-confirmed SARS-CoV-2 infection or an uninfected control (not recorded which).

The chain combines TRBV7-3 with TRBJ2-7; 10 bases are a match to TRBD2. CDR3 length: 13 amino acids. CDR1 and CDR2 from the germline V gene are SGHTA and FQGTGA. V dropped 3 bases and J dropped 5; count of bases not matched to a gene: 1. The CDR3 DNA reads as TGTGCCAGCAGCTTCCTAGCGGGAGACGAGCAGTACTTC. Translated: CASSFLAGDEQYF.

The CDR3 DNA reads TGCAGTGCCAAGACCCCCGGGACAGCGCCCCCCGCCCTCCACTTT. Translating it yields CSAKTPGTAPPALHF. The J gene is TRBJ1-6, the V gene TRBV20-1; 7 bases line up with TRBD1. Germline CDR1 reads DFQATT; CDR2 reads SNEGSKA (reference sequence). The CDR3 is 15 amino acids. V lost 6 bases to trimming and J lost 14 bases; unmatched junction nucleotides: 19.

This clonotype appeared a few times. The chain combines TRBV12-3 or TRBV12-4 with TRBJ2-1, with 15 bases that match TRBD2. V was pared by 3 bases and J by 7 bases, with 4 bases of the junction left unmatched. CDR3 size: 16 residues. CDR3 in amino acids: CASSLRGLAGGNEQFF. CDR3 DNA: TGTGCCAGCAGTTTGAGGGGACTAGCGGGGGGTAATGAGCAGTTCTTC.

In its sample, this clonotype was seen many times. This chain links TRBV7-8 with TRBJ2-1; 10 positions match TRBD2. Per the germline V gene, CDR1 is SGHVS and CDR2 is FQNEAQ. Trimming cost V 0 bases and J 6 bases; bases outside gene matches: 5. The CDR3 consists of 16 residues. The CDR3 region is CASSLASSGSVNEQFF. As DNA, the CDR3 is TGTGCCAGCAGCTTAGCTTCTAGCGGGAGTGTCAATGAGCAGTTCTTC.

This clonotype was seen a few times. The J gene is TRBJ2-7, the V gene TRBV29-1; D is perhaps TRBD1 (5 bases). The CDR3 has 13 amino acids. CDR1 SQVTM and CDR2 ANQGSEA come from the germline V gene. Trimming shortened V by 0 bases and J by 3 bases, and 9 bases separated the two germline ends. CDR3 region: CSVEDTGDYEQYF. For the CDR3, the DNA is TGCAGCGTTGAAGATACAGGAGACTACGAGCAGTACTTC.

This clonotype appeared a few times. In DNA form, the CDR3 reads TGTGCCAGCAGTTGGGTAGGGGATGTAGGCAATGAGCAGTTCTTC. This translates into CASSWVGDVGNEQFF. The chain links TRBV6-5 to TRBJ2-1; tentative D call: TRBD1 (5 bases). This CDR3 contains 15 residues. The ends were cut back, 4 bases at V and 6 bases at J, with 16 bases in the middle. Germline CDR1 is MNHEY and CDR2 is SVGAGI.

The chain recombines TRBV28 with TRBJ2-7; D uncertain. The CDR3 is 12 residues long. Trimming took 4 bases from V and 5 from J, leaving 9 bases between them. Per the germline V gene, CDR1 is MDHEN and CDR2 is SYDVKM. The CDR3 DNA is TGTGCCAGCAGTTATAGGGCAAACGAGCAGTACTTC. Translating it yields CASSYRANEQYF.

A few counts support this clonotype. This chain connects TRBV5-5 to TRBJ1-1; unclear D gene. The germline V gene has CDR1 SGHKS and CDR2 YYEKEE (reference sequence). This CDR3 contains 14 residues. V lost 0 bases, J lost 0 bases, and 6 bases lay in between. The chain's CDR3 is CASSLAGMNTEAFF. The DNA of the CDR3 is TGTGCCAGCAGCTTGGCCGGTATGAACACTGAAGCTTTCTTT.

The CDR3 bases are TGCACCAGCAGCCAAGATCGACAGCCCAGGACTATTGGCTACACCTTC. Its translation: CTSSQDRQPRTIGYTF. The rearrangement links TRBV1 to TRBJ1-2. TRBV1 is assigned pseudogene status. The CDR3 is made up of 16 amino acids.

This clonotype was seen a few times. The chain is built from TRBV7-6 and TRBJ2-1; TRBD2 matches 8 bases. This CDR3 contains 16 residues. Germline V CDR1 and CDR2: SGHVS, FNYEAQ. V was pared by 2 bases and J by 8 bases, with 11 bases of the junction left unmatched. CDR3 sequence reads: CASSLFAGGTGDEQFF. CDR3 DNA sequence: TGTGCCAGCAGCTTATTTGCGGGAGGCACCGGTGATGAGCAGTTCTTC.

The gene calls are TRBV20-1 and TRBJ2-3; D may be TRBD1 or TRBD2 (5 bases each). V was cut by 8 bases and J by 1 base, with 13 bases left in between. The CDR3 has 13 residues. CDR1 and CDR2 from the germline V gene are DFQATT and SNEGSKA (reference sequence). In DNA form, the CDR3 reads TGCAGTCGGGGCGGTAGCGGCACAGATACGCAGTATTTT. Its protein is CSRGGSGTDTQYF.

V and J are TRBV6-2 or TRBV6-3 and TRBJ2-1; D is perhaps TRBD2 (6 bases). V lost 2 bases and J 5 bases, leaving 13 bases between the germline ends. This CDR3 region has 15 residues. Germline CDR1 is MNHEY and CDR2 is SVGEGT. The CDR3 region is CASSYNWDLNNEQFF. The CDR3 region has the DNA TGTGCCAGCAGTTACAATTGGGACTTGAACAATGAGCAGTTCTTC.

This clonotype was seen more than once but under ten times. The chain employs TRBV5-1 and TRBJ1-1, with TRBD1 identical over 8 bases. This CDR3 spans 15 amino acids. Germline V gene lookup returns CDR1 SGHRS and CDR2 YFSETQ. V shed 0 bases, J shed 1 base, and the junction held 2 bases outside the gene matches. As DNA, the CDR3 is TGCGCCAGCAGCTTGGTAGGGACAGGGAACACTGAAGCTTTCTTT. This sequence encodes CASSLVGTGNTEAFF.

This chain links TRBV12-3 or TRBV12-4 with TRBJ1-5, with D tentatively TRBD1 (5 bases). The CDR3 is 14 amino acids. Trimming pared 6 bases from V and 7 bases from J, leaving 16 bases between. The CDR3 DNA sequence: TGTGCCAGCAGCCTCGACAGTACGCACCAGCCCCAGCATTTT. Amino acids: CASSLDSTHQPQHF.

This clonotype was counted many times. This chain links TRBV29-1 with TRBJ1-1; 10 bases are shared with TRBD1. The CDR3 has 13 amino acids. The germline V gene has CDR1 SQVTM and CDR2 ANQGSEA. With V trimmed by 7 bases and J by 6 bases, 8 bases remained unmatched. CDR3 in DNA: TGCAGCGCAGCCGGGACAGGGGTCGCTGAAGCTTTCTTT. Its protein product is CSAAGTGVAEAFF. Full variable domain (remainder filled in from reference TRBV29-1 and TRBJ1-1): SAVISQKPSRDICQRGTSLTIQCQVDSQVTMMFWYRQQPGQSLTLIATANQGSEATYESGFVIDKFPISRPNLTFSTLTVSNMSPEDSSIYLCSAAGTGVAEAFFGQGTRLTVV.

The sample holds a few counts of this clonotype. The chain joins TRBV5-1 to TRBJ2-1; 11 bases match TRBD2. Germline CDR1 and CDR2: SGHRS and YFSETQ. Trimming cost V 2 bases and J 6 bases; bases outside gene matches: 7. The CDR3 length is 16 residues. CDR3 protein: CASSFDVAGGPNEQFF. DNA of the CDR3: TGCGCCAGCAGCTTCGACGTAGCGGGAGGGCCCAATGAGCAGTTCTTC.

This clonotype was observed a few times. This chain links TRBV5-1 with TRBJ1-3; no reliable D call. The CDR3 contains 14 residues. Germline V gene data show CDR1 as SGHRS and CDR2 as YFSETQ. The germline V and J ends were trimmed by 2 bases and 0 bases, with 6 bases remaining between them. CDR3 sequence: CASSFLYSGNTIYF. CDR3 sequence (DNA): TGCGCCAGCAGCTTCCTTTACTCTGGAAACACCATATATTTT.

This clonotype was seen many times. The chain carries TRBV5-1 and TRBJ2-2; TRBD2 matches at 7 bases. The J segment lost 5 bases and the V segment lost 4 bases, leaving 11 bases of the junction unmatched. Germline loops: CDR1 SGHRS, CDR2 YFSETQ. This CDR3 region has 16 residues. As DNA, the CDR3 is TGCGCCAGCAGCCCAAGGGGTAGCGGGCCGACCGGGGAGCTGTTTTTT. Protein sequence: CASSPRGSGPTGELFF.

The chain is built from TRBV7-8 and TRBJ2-3, with 13 bases identical to TRBD2. Germline CDR1 and CDR2: SGHVS and FQNEAQ. With V trimmed by 1 base and J by 2 bases, 3 bases remained unmatched. This CDR3 has 17 residues. In nucleotides, the CDR3 is TGTGCCAGCAGCTTAGAGGGACTAGCGGGGACCACAGATACGCAGTATTTT. Protein: CASSLEGLAGTTDTQYF.

This clonotype appeared a few times. The chain couples TRBV2 to TRBJ1-2; a possible D gene is TRBD1 (5 bases). The CDR3 length is 14 residues. The germline gives CDR1 SNHLY, CDR2 FYNNEI. Trimming removed 7 bases at V and 4 bases at J, with 16 bases between. As DNA, the CDR3 is TGTGCCAGCAAGCGGCAGGATGGGACCTATGGCTACACCTTC. Amino acids: CASKRQDGTYGYTF. Complete variable domain (other parts from reference TRBV2 and TRBJ1-2): EPEVTQTPSHQVTQMGQEVILRCVPISNHLYFYWYRQILGQKVEFLVSFYNNEISEKSEIFDDQFSVERPDGSNFTLKIRSTKLEDSAMYFCASKRQDGTYGYTFGSGTRLTVV.

The rearrangement links TRBV7-6 to TRBJ2-2; D perhaps matches TRBD2 (6 bases). V was pared by 6 bases and J by 0 bases, with 11 bases between. This CDR3 spans 15 amino acids. CDR1 and CDR2 from the germline V gene are SGHVS and FNYEAQ. CDR3 in DNA: TGTGCCAGCAGTCCGGGACTCACGAACACCGGGGAGCTGTTTTTT. This gives the protein CASSPGLTNTGELFF.

This clonotype was found many times. The V and J genes are TRBV20-1 and TRBJ2-1, with D possibly TRBD2 on 6 matching bases. Germline values: CDR1 DFQATT, CDR2 SNEGSKA (reference sequence). The CDR3 loop spans 12 amino acids. The ends were cut back, 2 bases at V and 7 bases at J, with 9 bases in the middle. The CDR3 coding sequence is TGCAGTGCTAGAAGTGGGGGGAATGAGCAGTTCTTC. Its translation is CSARSGGNEQFF.

This clonotype came up many times. V gene TRBV7-8 combines with J gene TRBJ1-5; D not resolved. The CDR3 spans 18 residues. V was pared by 3 bases and J by 0 bases, with 18 bases between. Germline loops: CDR1 SGHVS, CDR2 FQNEAQ. CDR3 DNA: TGTGCCAGCAGCTTTCGGGCTACGACCGGATATAGCAATCAGCCCCAGCATTTT. Its translation is CASSFRATTGYSNQPQHF.

The CDR3 loop is CASSPIGVHGYTF. CDR3 nucleotides: TGTGCCAGCTCACCCATTGGGGTCCATGGCTACACCTTC. The J gene is TRBJ1-2, the V gene TRBV18; unclear D gene. This CDR3 has 13 amino acids. V was shortened by 3 bases and J by 6 bases, with 11 bases between the two germline ends. Germline V lookup: CDR1 KGHSH, CDR2 LQKENI.

The chain recombines TRBV20-1 with TRBJ1-6; the D gene is possibly TRBD1 (6 bases). Trimming took off 1 base at V and 5 bases at J, with 15 bases between the two ends. The germline gives CDR1 DFQATT, CDR2 SNEGSKA (reference sequence). This CDR3 has 16 residues. For the CDR3, the DNA is TGCAGTGCTAGAGTCGACGGACAGATGAATAATTCACCCCTCCACTTT. It codes for CSARVDGQMNNSPLHF.